This T cell receptor beta chain was obtained from a study of blood T cells in healthy people across ages (dated by TCRdb to 2014 to 2015). The study in broad terms: Template switching captured roughly one uniquely barcoded TCR beta cDNA molecule per two T cells in model experiments. The donors were split into four age groups: young (average about 16 years), middle-aged (about 40), aged (roughly 65) and long-lived (roughly 80). Using deep sequencing normalized with unique cDNA molecular identifiers, the study measured how TCR beta repertoire diversity changes with age. To avoid experimental bias, donors of different ages were spread randomly across the sequencing lanes. For two donors (one aged 18 to 30 and one aged 80 or older), the study analyzed two additional independent replicas of 1 million unique cDNA reads from the same blood draw.

The donors were 40 or so Caucasian individuals from Russia, aged roughly 6 to 100 years, who were systemically healthy. Each donor gave about 11 milliliters of peripheral blood, drawn into EDTA-treated Vacutainer tubes. Ficoll-Paque density-gradient centrifugation was used to isolate PBMCs, with at least 6 million obtained per sample. Total RNA was extracted from PBMCs with Trizol reagent, with at least 5.5 micrograms obtained per sample. For every donor, flow cytometry on a PBMC aliquot measured the percentage of naive CD45RAhigh/CD27high T cells. This clonotype appeared a few times. The antigen this receptor binds is unknown. There are no base qualities to consult, and no much larger clone falls within one base. Results the study describes overall, beyond this receptor: Compared with the aged group, the long-lived group had more naive CD4+ T cells, fewer expanded clones and increased TCR diversity, suggesting age selection. Bulk unsorted PBMC profiling prevented conclusive comparison of naive and antigen-experienced compartments. As age increased, observed TCR beta diversity per million T cells dropped in a roughly linear way, and a significant reduction was already evident by age approximately 40. Donor CMV infection status was unknown, potentially confounding age-related changes in expanded clonotypes. Total diversity estimates from one million sequenced T cells were considered lower bounds and underestimates. The percentage of naive T cells measured by flow cytometry correlated strongly with observed TCR beta diversity.

Libraries were constructed by 5' RACE. A second PCR of about 6 to 12 cycles was performed with a sample-barcoded 5' primer and a J-beta primer mix. A unique molecular identifier was introduced onto each TCR beta cDNA molecule by a template-switch 5' adaptor carrying 12 random nucleotides. Each sample yielded at least 3 million CDR3-containing paired-end reads. First-strand cDNA was synthesized from all RNA with the Mint cDNA synthesis kit, primed by a TRBC-specific oligonucleotide. All cDNA was treated with uracil-DNA glycosylase and then went through a first 18-cycle PCR with the universal primers M1SS and BC2_uni_R. Per the original workflow: For normalization, 1 million high-quality reads were randomly selected from each sample, with every read carrying a distinct molecular identifier. Instead of being binned into consensus sequences, reads that shared molecular identifiers were thrown out. MiTCR, set to a Q25 quality threshold and the strictest error-elimination algorithm, was used for CDR3 identification, clonotype clustering and error correction. A nonparametric unseen species model with Euler transformation was used to estimate a lower bound on total TCR beta diversity. TCRdb trimmed public reads at Q25 via fastp, called clones via MiXCR and kept in-frame beta chains. Rows merge per CDR3 protein into single entries with the most common DNA and genes. The V and J calls shown here were made by TCRdb, not taken from the authors' results. A total of approximately 2,000,000 distinct CDR3 sequences appear in this sample, roughly two fifths of them only once. More than 20% of the sample rests with the top ten.

CDR1 is given as PRHDT and CDR2 as FYEKMQ, both from the germline V gene (reference sequence). Trimming removed 4 bases from V and 6 bases from J; the gene matches leave 4 bases unexplained. From its cysteine to its phenylalanine, the CDR3 spans 14 amino acids. This entry keeps only the CDR3 DNA: 42 bases, framed from base 1. In this chain, TRBV13 is recombined with TRBJ1-2; TRBD1 aligns with 11 central bases. The sequencing sample was made of blood. This clonotype originated in a human donor in good health. The CDR3 reads as follows: CASSSTGQGDGYTF. The sequenced DNA: TGTGCCAGCAGCTCCACGGGACAGGGGGATGGCTACACCTTC.